These 16 T cell receptor beta chains share one sample of origin, sequenced in a study of blood T cell repertoires in COVID-19. The table came from immunoSEQ multiplex PCR; TCRdb's copy has only in-frame clones and leaves some out. The sample includes over 8,500 clones, around four fifths of them seen just once. The sequencing sample was made of peripheral blood. Receptor source: a man in his fifties with active COVID-19.

The V call is TRBV5-4, the J call TRBJ2-1; 9 bases match TRBD1. The CDR3 has 14 residues. Looked up from germline, CDR1 is SGHNT and CDR2 is YYREEE (reference sequence). V lost 3 bases, J lost 6 bases, and 4 bases stayed unmatched. CDR3 sequence reads: CASSWDRVGNEQFF. For the CDR3, the DNA is TGTGCCAGCAGCTGGGACAGGGTTGGCAATGAGCAGTTCTTC.

The chain combines TRBV10-2 with TRBJ2-6; 7 positions match TRBD1. The CDR3 consists of 17 residues. J was trimmed by 3 bases and V by 3 bases; bases with no gene match: 8. Germline CDR1 and CDR2: WSHSY and SAAADI. CDR3 in DNA: TGCGCCAGCAGTGATGACAGGGTATTCGGTGGGGCCAACGTCCTGACTTTC. Protein: CASSDDRVFGGANVLTF.

The chain recombines TRBV7-3 with TRBJ2-3; D is uncertain. Germline V gene sequence: CDR1 SGHTA, CDR2 FQGTGA. The CDR3 spans 13 residues. The V end was cut by 5 bases, the J end by 0 bases, with 6 bases between. The CDR3 loop reads CASSPPSTDTQYF. The CDR3 nucleotides read TGTGCCAGCAGCCCCCCAAGCACAGATACGCAGTATTTT.

The J gene is TRBJ2-7, the V gene TRBV27; 7 bases fit TRBD2. The J segment lost 4 bases and the V segment lost 0 bases, leaving 18 bases of the junction unmatched. CDR1 is MNHEY and CDR2 is SMNVEV in the germline V gene (reference sequence). The CDR3 has 19 amino acids. DNA of the CDR3: TGTGCCAGCAGTTTATCGCCCCCCCCCGGGCGGGAGTACCGGTACGAGCAGTACTTC. Protein: CASSLSPPPGREYRYEQYF.

This chain's CDR3 is CASSFGEGYGYTF. Written as DNA, the CDR3 is TGTGCCAGCAGCTTTGGGGAGGGCTATGGCTACACCTTC. The chain carries TRBV5-4 and TRBJ1-2; D gene unclear. This CDR3 comprises 13 residues. Germline CDR1 SGHNT, CDR2 YYREEE (reference sequence). V lost 2 bases to trimming and J lost 4 bases, with 9 bases between them.

The chain couples TRBV4-1 to TRBJ2-2, with 10 bases fitting TRBD2. This CDR3 spans 18 amino acids. The V gene's germline CDR1 is MGHRA and CDR2 YSYEKL. V lost 4 bases to trimming and J lost 7 bases; unmatched junction nucleotides: 15. The CDR3, as DNA: TGCGCCAGCAGCCCTCTTGGCAGCGGGAGGGCCCTCCACGGGGAGCTGTTTTTT. Its protein product is CASSPLGSGRALHGELFF.

The V call is TRBV7-3, the J call TRBJ2-4; 7 bases are a match to TRBD1. With V trimmed by 2 bases and J by 6 bases, 4 bases remained unmatched. The CDR3 has 14 amino acids. Per germline, CDR1 SGHTA and CDR2 FQGTGA. CDR3 coding DNA: TGTGCCAGCAGCTTAGGGCACAGGGGAAACATTCAGTACTTC. Protein product: CASSLGHRGNIQYF. The entire variable domain, with the rest obtained from reference TRBV7-3 and TRBJ2-4, is as follows: GAGVSQTPSNKVTEKGKYVELRCDPISGHTALYWYRQSLGQGPEFLIYFQGTGAADDSGLPNDRFFAVRPEGSVSTLKIQRTERGDSAVYLCASSLGHRGNIQYFGAGTRLSVL.

The chain recombines TRBV9 with TRBJ1-3; TRBD1 is a possible D gene (5 bases). V was pared by 2 bases and J by 0 bases, with 9 bases between. The CDR3 runs 15 residues. CDR1 is SGDLS and CDR2 is YYNGEE in the germline V gene. The CDR3 region is CASSVGGISGNTIYF. CDR3 DNA: TGTGCCAGCAGCGTCGGGGGGATCTCTGGAAACACCATATATTTT.

V gene TRBV5-6 combines with J gene TRBJ2-3; possibly TRBD1 for D (7 bases). Trimming left V 2 bases short and J 0 bases short, with 13 bases between. Per germline, CDR1 SGHDT and CDR2 YYEEEE. There are 16 residues in the CDR3. This CDR3 reads CASSFGQGGSTDTQYF. The CDR3 region has the DNA TGTGCCAGCAGCTTCGGCCAGGGGGGTAGCACAGATACGCAGTATTTT.

The chain employs TRBV29-1 and TRBJ2-1; 8 bases are shared with TRBD2. The germline V gene has CDR1 SQVTM and CDR2 ANQGSEA. This CDR3 has 14 residues. V lost 3 bases and J lost 7; bases outside the gene matches: 8. The CDR3 DNA follows: TGCAGCGTTGAGGGCAGCGGGAGTTTGAATGAGCAGTTCTTC. It specifies CSVEGSGSLNEQFF.

This chain links TRBV9 with TRBJ2-5; TRBD2 aligns across 10 bases. CDR1 SGDLS and CDR2 YYNGEE come from the germline V gene. This CDR3 is 14 amino acids long. V was pared by 4 bases and J by 5 bases, with 5 bases of the junction left unmatched. The CDR3 sequence is CASSSSGRAETQYF. The DNA for the CDR3 is TGTGCCAGCAGCTCCAGCGGGAGGGCCGAGACCCAGTACTTC. The whole variable domain, remainder taken from reference TRBV9 and TRBJ2-5, is DSGVTQTPKHLITATGQRVTLRCSPRSGDLSVYWYQQSLDQGLQFLIQYYNGEERAKGNILERFSAQQFPDLHSELNLSSLELGDSALYFCASSSSGRAETQYFGPGTRLLVL.

The chain combines TRBV7-9 with TRBJ1-1; 10 nucleotides agree with TRBD1. This CDR3 is built from 14 residues. The V segment lost 4 bases and the J segment 5 bases; nucleotides outside the gene matches: 4. Per the germline V gene, CDR1 is SEHNR and CDR2 is FQNEAQ (reference sequence). This CDR3 is CASSSGQGKTEAFF. Here the CDR3 DNA reads TGTGCCAGCAGCTCGGGACAGGGGAAGACTGAAGCTTTCTTT.

This chain connects TRBV28 to TRBJ2-2; possibly TRBD1 for D (6 bases). CDR1 and CDR2 (germline): MDHEN, SYDVKM. The germline V and J ends were trimmed by 2 bases and 1 base, with 8 bases remaining between them. The CDR3 is 15 residues long. CDR3 DNA sequence: TGTGCCAGCAGTTTACGGACAGTGAACACCGGGGAGCTGTTTTTT. Amino acid sequence: CASSLRTVNTGELFF.

The rearrangement joins TRBV14 to TRBJ2-1, with 8 nucleotides matching TRBD1. The J segment lost 4 bases and the V segment lost 3 bases, leaving 5 bases of the junction unmatched. CDR3 size: 15 residues. The germline V gene encodes CDR1 SGHDN and CDR2 FVKESK. In DNA, the CDR3 is TGTGCCAGCAGCCACGCGGGACAGGAGTACAATGAGCAGTTCTTC. Protein sequence: CASSHAGQEYNEQFF.

This chain joins TRBV18 and TRBJ1-6; unclear D gene. V was trimmed by 8 bases and J by 8 bases, leaving 13 bases between them. The CDR3 has 13 amino acids. CDR1 is KGHSH and CDR2 is LQKENI in the germline V gene. The CDR3 loop reads CASRRAEDSPLHF. Here the CDR3 DNA reads TGTGCCAGCCGGCGGGCGGAGGATTCACCCCTCCACTTT.

CDR3 in DNA: TGTGCCAGCAGCTTCCTTCAGGGGGCGTATGGCTACACCTTC. As protein: CASSFLQGAYGYTF. The genes are TRBV19 and TRBJ1-2, with 8 bases lining up with TRBD1. The J segment lost 5 bases and the V segment lost 9 bases, leaving 11 bases of the junction unmatched. Looked up from germline, CDR1 is LNHDA and CDR2 is SQIVND (reference sequence). The CDR3 runs 14 residues.